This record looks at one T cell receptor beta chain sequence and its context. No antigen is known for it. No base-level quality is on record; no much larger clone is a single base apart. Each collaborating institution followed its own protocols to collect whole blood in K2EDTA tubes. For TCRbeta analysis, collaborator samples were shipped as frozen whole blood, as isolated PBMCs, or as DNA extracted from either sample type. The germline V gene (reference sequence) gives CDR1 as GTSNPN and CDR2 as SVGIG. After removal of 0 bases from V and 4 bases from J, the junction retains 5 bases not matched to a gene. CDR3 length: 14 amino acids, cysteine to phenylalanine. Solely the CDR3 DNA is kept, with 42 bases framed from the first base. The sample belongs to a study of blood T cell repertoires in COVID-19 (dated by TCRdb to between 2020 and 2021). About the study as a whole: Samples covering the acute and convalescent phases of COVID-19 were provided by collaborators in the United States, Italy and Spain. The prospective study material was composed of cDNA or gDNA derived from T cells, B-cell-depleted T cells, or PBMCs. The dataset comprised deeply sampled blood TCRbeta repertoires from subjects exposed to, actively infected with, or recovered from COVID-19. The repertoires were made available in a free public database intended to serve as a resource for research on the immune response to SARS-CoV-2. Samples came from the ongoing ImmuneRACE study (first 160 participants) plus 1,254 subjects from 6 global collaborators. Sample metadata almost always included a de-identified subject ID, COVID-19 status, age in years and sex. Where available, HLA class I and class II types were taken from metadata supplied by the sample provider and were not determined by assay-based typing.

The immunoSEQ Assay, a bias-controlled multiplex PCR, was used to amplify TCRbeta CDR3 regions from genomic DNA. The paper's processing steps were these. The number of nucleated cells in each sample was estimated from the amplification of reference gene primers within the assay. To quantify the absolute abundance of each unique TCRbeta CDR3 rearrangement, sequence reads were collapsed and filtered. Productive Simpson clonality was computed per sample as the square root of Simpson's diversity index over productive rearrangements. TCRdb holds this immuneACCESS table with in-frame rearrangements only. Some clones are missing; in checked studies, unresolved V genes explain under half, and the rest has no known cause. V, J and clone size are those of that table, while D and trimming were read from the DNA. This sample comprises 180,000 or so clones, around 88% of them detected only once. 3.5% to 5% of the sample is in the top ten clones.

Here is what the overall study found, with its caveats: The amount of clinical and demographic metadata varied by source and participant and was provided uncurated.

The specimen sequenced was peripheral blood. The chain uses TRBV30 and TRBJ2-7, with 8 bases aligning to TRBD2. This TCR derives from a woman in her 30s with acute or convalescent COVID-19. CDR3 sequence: CAWSVLSGAYEQYF. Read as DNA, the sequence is TGTGCCTGGAGTGTACTTAGCGGGGCGTACGAGCAGTACTTC. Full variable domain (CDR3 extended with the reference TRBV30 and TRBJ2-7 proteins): SQTIHQWPATLVQPVGSPLSLECTVEGTSNPNLYWYRQAAGRGLQLLFYSVGIGQISSEVPQNLSASRPQDRQFILSSKKLLLSDSGFYLCAWSVLSGAYEQYFGPGTRLTVT.